The 20 T cell receptor beta chains below all came from one sample that was sequenced in a study of blood T cell repertoires in COVID-19. The method was immunoSEQ multiplex PCR; TCRdb's version includes in-frame clones alone and lacks a portion of them. The sample holds about 480,000 clones; 85% to 90% are singletons and the top ten take 0.9%. Specimen: peripheral blood. The receptors were sampled from a man between 18 and 29 years old with COVID-19, enrolled during active disease.

This chain connects TRBV27 to TRBJ2-4, with 7 nucleotides matching TRBD2. This CDR3 has 14 amino acids. Per germline, CDR1 MNHEY and CDR2 SMNVEV (reference sequence). J lost 3 bases, V lost 6 bases, and 5 bases had no gene match. In DNA, the CDR3 is TGTGCCAGCAGGTACTCGGGGGGCAAAAACATTCAGTACTTC. Protein product: CASRYSGGKNIQYF.

The chain joins TRBV19 to TRBJ2-7; 9 bases are a match to TRBD2. The germline V gene has CDR1 LNHDA and CDR2 SQIVND (reference sequence). The CDR3 contains 15 residues. V shed 5 bases and J 2 bases; nucleotides not matched to a gene: 7. The CDR3 spells CASSSRLAEPYEQYF. The CDR3 bases are TGTGCCAGTAGTTCGAGACTAGCGGAACCCTACGAGCAGTACTTC.

The chain is built from TRBV14 and TRBJ2-3; TRBD1 matches 11 bases. This CDR3 region has 18 residues. The V gene end was trimmed by 0 bases and the J gene end by 6 bases; junction bases not matched to a gene: 11. CDR1 and CDR2 (germline): SGHDN, FVKESK. This CDR3 is CASSQDWGTGGSEDTQYF. The CDR3, as DNA: TGTGCCAGCAGCCAAGATTGGGGGACAGGGGGGTCGGAGGATACGCAGTATTTT. Together with reference TRBV14 and TRBJ2-3, the CDR3 gives the full variable domain: EAGVTQFPSHSVIEKGQTVTLRCDPISGHDNLYWYRRVMGKEIKFLLHFVKESKQDESGMPNNRFLAERTGGTYSTLKVQPAELEDSGVYFCASSQDWGTGGSEDTQYFGPGTRLTVL.

The V and J genes are TRBV5-1 and TRBJ2-7, with D perhaps matching TRBD2 (6 bases). V lost 5 bases and J 3 bases, leaving 12 bases between the germline ends. The CDR3 runs to 13 residues. Looked up from germline, CDR1 is SGHRS and CDR2 is YFSETQ. CDR3 protein: CASREGPNYEQYF. The CDR3 nucleotides read TGCGCCAGCAGGGAGGGACCGAACTACGAGCAGTACTTC. The full variable domain, rest sourced from reference TRBV5-1 and TRBJ2-7, is KAGVTQTPRYLIKTRGQQVTLSCSPISGHRSVSWYQQTPGQGLQFLFEYFSETQRNKGNFPGRFSGRQFSNSRSEMNVSTLELGDSALYLCASREGPNYEQYFGPGTRLTVT.

The chain joins TRBV21-1 to TRBJ2-1; TRBD2 is the table's D call, not checked against the DNA. TRBV21-1 is designated a pseudogene. The CDR3 is made up of 15 amino acids. CDR3 DNA sequence: TGTGCCTCCCCACCTGTAGCGGGATCCTACAATGAGCAGTTCTTC. Amino acid sequence: CASPPVAGSYNEQFF.

Regarding this clone: This specimen includes other DNA sequences encoding the same CDR3. The rearrangement uses TRBV27 and TRBJ2-7; possibly TRBD1 for D (6 bases). The CDR3 contains 13 residues. V was shortened by 2 bases and J by 4 bases, with 9 bases between the two germline ends. Germline assignment: CDR1 MNHEY and CDR2 SMNVEV (reference sequence). CDR3 nucleotide sequence: TGTGCCAGCAGTTTACGCAGGGGTTACGAGCAGTACTTC. Its protein product is CASSLRRGYEQYF.

The CDR3 here is CAIRGTGETEAFF. CDR3 nucleotides: TGTGCCATCAGGGGGACAGGGGAGACGGAAGCTTTCTTT. The chain carries TRBV10-3 and TRBJ1-1; 10 bases are shared with TRBD1. The germline V gene encodes CDR1 ENHRY and CDR2 SYGVKD. After removal of 6 bases from V and 8 bases from J, the junction contained 6 bases not matched to a gene. This CDR3 is 13 amino acids long.

This clone was counted between two and nine times. The chain joins TRBV21-1 to TRBJ2-2; whether TRBD2, the table's D call, matches the DNA was not checked. TRBV21-1 is listed as a pseudogene. The CDR3 has 21 amino acids. The CDR3 nucleotides read TGTGCCAGCAGCAACCGGTGGGGTAGCGGGGGGTTCTTTACGAACACCGGGGAGCTGTTTTTT. Protein sequence: CASSNRWGSGGFFTNTGELFF.

The chain uses TRBV18 and TRBJ2-3, with 9 bases matching TRBD2. The length of the CDR3 is 17 residues. The germline CDR1 and CDR2 sequences are KGHSH and LQKENI. J lost 1 base, V lost 1 base, and 6 bases had no gene match. This CDR3 reads CASSPRRLAERTDTQYF. CDR3 DNA: TGTGCCAGCTCACCACGGAGACTAGCGGAGCGCACAGATACGCAGTATTTT.

The gene calls are TRBV5-1 and TRBJ2-4, with 8 bases identical to TRBD2. Losses at the gene ends were 5 bases for V and 1 base for J; bases not matched to a gene: 5. The germline CDR1 and CDR2 sequences are SGHRS and YFSETQ. CDR3 length: 15 amino acids. CDR3 sequence reads: CASSQRERAKNIQYF. The CDR3 region has the DNA TGCGCCAGCAGTCAGCGGGAGAGGGCCAAAAACATTCAGTACTTC.

The chain couples TRBV2 to TRBJ1-1; D is possibly TRBD1 (6 bases). V dropped 2 bases and J dropped 5 bases, with 12 bases sitting between them. CDR3 length: 14 residues. Germline CDR1 SNHLY, CDR2 FYNNEI. Here the CDR3 DNA reads TGTGCCAGCAGTGAAATACAGGGAGGGACTGAAGCTTTCTTT. Translated: CASSEIQGGTEAFF.

The chain combines TRBV5-8 with TRBJ1-2; 7 bases map to TRBD1. The V gene's germline CDR1 is SGHTS and CDR2 YDEGEE. The junction had 4 bases not matched to a gene; V was cut back by 4 bases and J by 4 bases. There are 13 residues in the CDR3. The CDR3 DNA reads TGTGCCAGCAGCCCGGGACAGATCTATGGCTACACCTTC. Amino acid sequence: CASSPGQIYGYTF.

The gene calls are TRBV3-1 (or the pseudogene TRBV3-2) and TRBJ2-3; 9 positions agree with TRBD2. This CDR3 spans 16 amino acids. The V and J ends lost 4 bases and 5 bases, in that order; junction bases with no gene match: 10. CDR1 is LGHDT, CDR2 YNNKEL, per germline (reference sequence). The CDR3 here is CASSLSGNSGGDTQYF. CDR3 sequence (DNA): TGTGCCAGCAGCCTCAGCGGGAATAGCGGGGGAGATACGCAGTATTTT.

The gene calls are TRBV5-1 and TRBJ2-3; TRBD2 matches 7 bases. Unmatched junction bases numbered 9, after V lost 0 bases and J lost 5 bases. The CDR3 sequence is 16 residues long. From germline, CDR1 is SGHRS and CDR2 YFSETQ. CDR3 in amino acids: CASSLGTSEGVDTQYF. CDR3 nucleotide sequence: TGCGCCAGCAGCTTGGGGACTAGTGAAGGGGTAGATACGCAGTATTTT.

The rearrangement links TRBV27 to TRBJ2-7; TRBD2 matches at 12 bases. The J segment lost 3 bases and the V segment lost 7 bases, leaving 4 bases of the junction unmatched. Germline CDR1 is MNHEY and CDR2 is SMNVEV (reference sequence). The CDR3 runs 14 residues. CDR3 coding DNA: TGTGCCAGCAAGGGACTAGCGGGCTACTACGAGCAGTACTTC. This translates into CASKGLAGYYEQYF.

V and J are TRBV2 and TRBJ1-1; D is perhaps TRBD1 (6 bases). V lost 2 bases, J lost 5 bases, and 12 bases lay in between. Germline CDR1 reads SNHLY; CDR2 reads FYNNEI. This CDR3 has 14 residues. In nucleotides, the CDR3 is TGTGCCAGCAGTGAACAGGGGATCGGGACTGAAGCTTTCTTT. It encodes CASSEQGIGTEAFF.

The genes are TRBV6-6 and TRBJ2-3, with 12 bases aligning to TRBD2. Germline V lookup: CDR1 MNHNY, CDR2 SVGAGI (reference sequence). The CDR3 is 15 residues long. The V gene end was trimmed by 6 bases and the J gene end by 3 bases; junction bases not matched to a gene: 4. CDR3 DNA: TGTGCCAGCAGGACGACTAGCGGGGGAACAGATACGCAGTATTTT. Its protein product is CASRTTSGGTDTQYF.

The chain employs TRBV18 and TRBJ1-5; 7 bases match TRBD1. Germline values: CDR1 KGHSH, CDR2 LQKENI. The CDR3 is made up of 15 amino acids. Germline trimming cut 1 base from V and 3 bases from J; bases unmatched to any gene: 3. This CDR3 reads CASSPLQGYNQPQHF. Written as DNA, the CDR3 is TGTGCCAGCTCACCACTACAGGGGTACAATCAGCCCCAGCATTTT.

Comments on this clone: Other DNA sequences in this specimen translate into the identical CDR3. This chain connects TRBV11-2 to TRBJ2-7, with D tentatively TRBD2 (6 bases). The CDR3 contains 13 residues. V dropped 0 bases and J dropped 6 bases, with 9 bases sitting between them. Germline V gene sequence: CDR1 SGHAT, CDR2 FQNNGV. The CDR3 loop reads CASSLDRGSEQYF. The CDR3 DNA reads as TGTGCCAGCAGCTTAGATCGGGGGAGCGAGCAGTACTTC.

The chain employs TRBV5-4 and TRBJ2-5, with D tentatively TRBD2 (5 bases). This CDR3 spans 14 amino acids. The germline V and J ends were trimmed by 1 base and 5 bases, with 12 bases remaining between them. Germline values: CDR1 SGHNT, CDR2 YYREEE (reference sequence). For the CDR3, the DNA is TGTGCCAGCAGCTTGCGGGATCCCCGGGAGACCCAGTACTTC. This translates into CASSLRDPRETQYF. The complete variable domain, with remaining parts taken from reference TRBV5-4 and TRBJ2-5, reads ETGVTQSPTHLIKTRGQQVTLRCSSQSGHNTVSWYQQALGQGPQFIFQYYREEENGRGNFPPRFSGLQFPNYSSELNVNALELDDSALYLCASSLRDPRETQYFGPGTRLLVL.